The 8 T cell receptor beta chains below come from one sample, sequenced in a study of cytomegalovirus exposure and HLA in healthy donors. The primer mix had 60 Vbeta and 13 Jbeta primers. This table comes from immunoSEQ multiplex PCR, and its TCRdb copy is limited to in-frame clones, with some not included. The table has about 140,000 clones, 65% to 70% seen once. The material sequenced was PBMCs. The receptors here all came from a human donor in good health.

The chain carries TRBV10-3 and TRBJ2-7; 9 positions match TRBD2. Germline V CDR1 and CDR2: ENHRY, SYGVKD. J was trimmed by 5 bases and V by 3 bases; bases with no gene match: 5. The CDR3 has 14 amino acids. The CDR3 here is CAISESGRRNEQYF. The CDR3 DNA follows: TGTGCCATCAGTGAAAGCGGGAGGAGGAACGAGCAGTACTTC.

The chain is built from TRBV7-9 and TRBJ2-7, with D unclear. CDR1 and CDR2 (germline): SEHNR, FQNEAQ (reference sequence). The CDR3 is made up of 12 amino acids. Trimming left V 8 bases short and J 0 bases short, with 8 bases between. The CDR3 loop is CASADTSYEQYF. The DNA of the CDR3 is TGTGCCAGCGCGGATACCTCCTACGAGCAGTACTTC.

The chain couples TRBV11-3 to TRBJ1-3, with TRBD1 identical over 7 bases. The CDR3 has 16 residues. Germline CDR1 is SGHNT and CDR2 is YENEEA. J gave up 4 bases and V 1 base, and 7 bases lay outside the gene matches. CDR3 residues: CASSLVEGAIGNTIYF. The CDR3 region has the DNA TGTGCCAGCAGCTTAGTTGAGGGGGCGATCGGAAACACCATATATTTT.

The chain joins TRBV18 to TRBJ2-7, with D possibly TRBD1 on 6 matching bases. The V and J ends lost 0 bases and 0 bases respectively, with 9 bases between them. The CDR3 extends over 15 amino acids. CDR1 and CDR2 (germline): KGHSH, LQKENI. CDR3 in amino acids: CASSPPTGTSYEQYF. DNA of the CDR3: TGTGCCAGCTCACCACCCACAGGGACCTCCTACGAGCAGTACTTC.

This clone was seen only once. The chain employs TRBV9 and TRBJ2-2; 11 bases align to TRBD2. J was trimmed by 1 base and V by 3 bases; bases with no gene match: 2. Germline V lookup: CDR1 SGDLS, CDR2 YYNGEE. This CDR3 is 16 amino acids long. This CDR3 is CASSAGLAGNTGELFF. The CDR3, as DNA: TGTGCCAGCAGCGCCGGACTAGCGGGGAACACCGGGGAGCTGTTTTTT. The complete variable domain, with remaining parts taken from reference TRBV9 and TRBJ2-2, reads DSGVTQTPKHLITATGQRVTLRCSPRSGDLSVYWYQQSLDQGLQFLIQYYNGEERAKGNILERFSAQQFPDLHSELNLSSLELGDSALYFCASSAGLAGNTGELFFGEGSRLTVL.

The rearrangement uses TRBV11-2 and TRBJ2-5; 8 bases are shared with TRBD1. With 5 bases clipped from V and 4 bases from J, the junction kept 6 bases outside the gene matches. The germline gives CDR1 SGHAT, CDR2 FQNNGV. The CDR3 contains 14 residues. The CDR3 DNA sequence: TGTGCCAGCAGCCCGGACAGGGTTCGAGAGACCCAGTACTTC. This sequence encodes CASSPDRVRETQYF.

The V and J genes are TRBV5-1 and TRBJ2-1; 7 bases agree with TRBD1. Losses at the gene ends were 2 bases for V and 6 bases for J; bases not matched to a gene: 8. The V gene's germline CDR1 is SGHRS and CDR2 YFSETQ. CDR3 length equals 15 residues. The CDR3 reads CASSFDRGQGNEQFF. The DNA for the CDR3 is TGCGCCAGCAGCTTCGATAGGGGGCAGGGCAATGAGCAGTTCTTC.

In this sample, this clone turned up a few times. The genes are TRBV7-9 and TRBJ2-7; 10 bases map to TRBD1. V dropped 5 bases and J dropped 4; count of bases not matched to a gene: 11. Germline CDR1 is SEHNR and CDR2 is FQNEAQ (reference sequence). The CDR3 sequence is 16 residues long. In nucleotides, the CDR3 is TGTGCCAGCAGCGGACAGGGGGATAGCGGGACATACGAGCAGTACTTC. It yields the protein CASSGQGDSGTYEQYF.